These T cell receptor beta chains were read from a single sample in a study of T-cell memory formation after mild COVID-19. MiXCR was run by TCRdb on the 5' RACE reads, yielding one entry per CDR3 protein. The profile shows 70,000 to 100,000 distinct CDR3 sequences, about 13% of them singletons. Sequenced sample: PBMCs or a T cell subset sorted from them (not recorded which). These receptor sequences come from an adult woman who had mild COVID-19 (a few samples of this study predate the infection). Cell type and time point are not known. Both conserved end residues are part of each CDR3. Each record gives: D gene, clone size, J gene, V gene, CDR3 protein, CDR3 DNA. A D gene is named only where the DNA matches it firmly. Some rows have no size entry. The others give once, few or many, or a class for an expanded clone.

TRBD2,NA,TRBJ2-1,TRBV11-2,CASSLGSEFWTSGGAWNEQFF,TGTGCCAGCAGCTTAGGGAGCGAATTCTGGACTAGCGGGGGGGCCTGGAATGAGCAGTTCTTC
NA,NA,TRBJ2-7,TRBV4-2,CASSLDDGPLSYEQYF,TGTGCCAGCAGCCTCGACGACGGGCCCCTCTCCTACGAGCAGTACTTC
NA,few,TRBJ2-5,TRBV5-4,CASSLRTITQETQYF,TGTGCCAGCAGCTTGAGGACTATCACCCAAGAGACCCAGTACTTC
NA,NA,TRBJ2-5,TRBV5-1,CASSLGPPSQLETQYF,TGCGCCAGCAGCTTGGGGCCCCCTAGCCAGTTGGAGACCCAGTACTTC
NA,NA,TRBJ1-5,TRBV7-9,CASSRGLGINQPQHF,TGTGCCAGCAGCCGGGGGTTGGGCATCAATCAGCCCCAGCATTTT
NA,few,TRBJ2-7,TRBV29-1,CSVRLDEEQYF,TGCAGCGTTAGACTAGATGAAGAGCAGTACTTC
NA,NA,TRBJ2-7,TRBV5-1,CASSDPRGYYEQYF,TGCGCCAGCAGTGACCCACGGGGCTACTACGAGCAGTACTTC
TRBD2,NA,TRBJ2-7,TRBV3-1,CASSQMTSGAYEQHF,TGTGCCAGCAGCCAAATGACTAGCGGGGCTTACGAGCAGCACTTC
NA,NA,TRBJ1-1,TRBV12-3/TRBV12-4,CASRGLPLNTEAFF,TGTGCCAGCAGGGGGTTGCCCCTGAACACTGAAGCTTTCTTT
NA,few,TRBJ2-2,TRBV7-9,CASSPAGDVGTGELFF,TGTGCCAGCAGCCCCGCAGGGGACGTCGGCACCGGGGAGCTGTTTTTT
TRBD2,few,TRBJ2-7,TRBV7-9,CASSFLTSGYEQYF,TGTGCCAGCAGCTTTTTGACTAGCGGCTACGAGCAGTACTTC
NA,few,TRBJ2-7,TRBV12-3/TRBV12-4,CASSLVGELSYEQYF,TGTGCCAGCAGTTTGGTGGGCGAGCTCTCCTACGAGCAGTACTTC
NA,NA,TRBJ1-5,TRBV2,CASSEEGTQQPQHF,TGTGCCAGCAGTGAAGAGGGAACGCAACAGCCCCAGCATTTT
NA,NA,TRBJ2-7,TRBV29-1,CSVVVGFSYEQYF,TGCAGCGTTGTCGTCGGGTTCTCCTACGAGCAGTACTTC
NA,NA,TRBJ1-2,TRBV5-6,CASSLAPETYGYTF,TGTGCCAGCAGCTTGGCCCCTGAGACGTATGGCTACACCTTC
NA,few,TRBJ2-5,TRBV12-3/TRBV12-4,CASSSLLATQETQYF,TGTGCCAGCAGTTCCCTTCTAGCGACCCAAGAGACCCAGTACTTC
NA,few,TRBJ2-1,TRBV11-3,CASSLYKSGANEQFF,TGTGCCAGCAGCTTATACAAGTCTGGCGCCAATGAGCAGTTCTTC
NA,NA,TRBJ1-1,TRBV7-9,CASSLNQEGAFF,TGTGCCAGCAGCTTAAATCAGGAGGGAGCTTTCTTT
TRBD1,NA,TRBJ2-5,TRBV12-3/TRBV12-4,CASSPSPTGTETQYF,TGTGCCAGCAGTCCCTCCCCGACAGGGACAGAGACCCAGTACTTC
NA,NA,TRBJ2-7,TRBV4-3,CASSQDRANSYEQYF,TGCGCCAGCAGCCAAGATCGGGCTAACTCCTACGAGCAGTACTTC
NA,few,TRBJ1-5,TRBV7-9,CVLDSNQPQHF,TGTGTTTTGGATAGCAATCAGCCCCAGCATTTT
NA,NA,TRBJ1-1,TRBV23-1,CASGPTKMNTEAFF,TGCGCCAGCGGGCCGACCAAAATGAACACTGAAGCTTTCTTT
TRBD2,few,TRBJ2-3,TRBV5-6,CASSSTTLAADTQYF,TGTGCCAGCAGCTCCACTACCCTAGCGGCAGATACGCAGTATTTT
NA,NA,TRBJ2-7,TRBV7-8,CASSFRARDTYEQYF,TGTGCCAGCAGCTTCCGGGCCAGGGACACCTACGAGCAGTACTTC
NA,NA,TRBJ1-1,TRBV25-1,CASSEVTRSWETEAFF,TGTGCCAGCAGTGAAGTTACTCGTTCTTGGGAGACTGAAGCTTTCTTT
NA,few,TRBJ2-2,TRBV7-3,CASSLMAGNTGELFF,TGTGCCAGCAGCTTAATGGCAGGGAATACCGGGGAGCTGTTTTTT
NA,few,TRBJ2-3,TRBV7-6,CASSPVAGASTDTQYF,TGTGCCAGCAGCCCGGTGGCGGGGGCCAGCACAGATACGCAGTATTTT
NA,NA,TRBJ2-2,TRBV14,CASSQGFWDANTGELFF,TGTGCCAGCAGCCAGGGTTTTTGGGATGCGAACACCGGGGAGCTGTTTTTT